The clone carrying this T cell receptor (beta chain) was observed a single time. The record originates from a study of blood T cell repertoires in COVID-19. Repertoires were generated with immunoSEQ multiplex PCR, while TCRdb's copy carries only in-frame clones and drops some. This repertoire shows 95,000 to 150,000 clones, approximately 83% found once; its top ten account for approximately 30%. The sample comprised peripheral blood. This clonotype was obtained from a woman aged 80 or over with acute or convalescent COVID-19.

This CDR3 is CASSVVGRYNEQFF. In DNA form, the CDR3 reads TGTGCCAGCAGCGTAGTGGGCAGATACAATGAGCAGTTCTTC. The rearrangement joins TRBV9 to TRBJ2-1; D gene unclear. This CDR3 is 14 amino acids long. With 0 bases removed from V and 4 bases from J, the gap between germline ends came to 8 bases. Germline values: CDR1 SGDLS, CDR2 YYNGEE.